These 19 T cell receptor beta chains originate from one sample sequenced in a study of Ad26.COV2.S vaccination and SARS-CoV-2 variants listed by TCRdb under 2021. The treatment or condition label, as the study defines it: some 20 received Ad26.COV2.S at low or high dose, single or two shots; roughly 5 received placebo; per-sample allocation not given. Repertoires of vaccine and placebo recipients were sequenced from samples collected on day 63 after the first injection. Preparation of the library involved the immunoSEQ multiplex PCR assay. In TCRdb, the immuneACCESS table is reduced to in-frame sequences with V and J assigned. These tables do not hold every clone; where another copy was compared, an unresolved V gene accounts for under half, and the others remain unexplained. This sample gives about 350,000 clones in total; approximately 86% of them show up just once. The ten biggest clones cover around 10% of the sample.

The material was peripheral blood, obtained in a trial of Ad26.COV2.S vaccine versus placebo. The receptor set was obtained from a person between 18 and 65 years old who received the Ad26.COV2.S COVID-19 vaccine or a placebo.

The CDR3 DNA sequence: TGTGCCAGCAGCTTAGGGACAGGGGTGAATGAGCAGTTCTTC. Its translation is CASSLGTGVNEQFF. The rearrangement links TRBV7-2 to TRBJ2-1; 9 positions match TRBD1. Germline CDR1 is SGHTA and CDR2 is FQGNSA. This CDR3 is built from 14 residues. J lost 7 bases, V lost 1 base, and 2 bases had no gene match.

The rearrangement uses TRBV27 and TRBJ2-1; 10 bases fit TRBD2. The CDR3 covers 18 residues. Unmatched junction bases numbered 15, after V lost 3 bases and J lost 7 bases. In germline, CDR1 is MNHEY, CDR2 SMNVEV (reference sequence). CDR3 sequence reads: CASSFIPTLAGAGNEQFF. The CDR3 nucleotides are TGTGCCAGCAGTTTTATCCCAACTCTAGCGGGAGCGGGGAATGAGCAGTTCTTC.

CDR3 sequence: CASSVRPGQGHYGYTF. The CDR3 region has the DNA TGTGCCAGTAGTGTAAGACCGGGACAGGGACACTATGGCTACACCTTC. V usage is TRBV19 and J usage is TRBJ1-2, with 9 nucleotides matching TRBD1. The junction had 10 bases not matched to a gene; V was cut back by 5 bases and J by 3 bases. This CDR3 is 16 amino acids long. Germline V gene lookup returns CDR1 LNHDA and CDR2 SQIVND (reference sequence).

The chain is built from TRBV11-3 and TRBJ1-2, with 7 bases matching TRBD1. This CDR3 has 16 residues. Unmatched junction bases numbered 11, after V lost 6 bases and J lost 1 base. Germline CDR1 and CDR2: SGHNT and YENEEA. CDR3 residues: CASRVRGTDVNYGYTF. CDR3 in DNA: TGTGCCAGCAGGGTTAGGGGGACAGACGTTAACTATGGCTACACCTTC. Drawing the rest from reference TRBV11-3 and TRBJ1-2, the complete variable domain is EAGVVQSPRYKIIEKKQPVAFWCNPISGHNTLYWYLQNLGQGPELLIRYENEEAVDDSQLPKDRFSAERLKGVDSTLKIQPAELGDSAVYLCASRVRGTDVNYGYTFGSGTRLTVV.

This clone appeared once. CDR3 sequence reads: CASSMGQVVITDTQYF. For the CDR3, the DNA is TGTGCCAGCAGTATGGGACAGGTGGTGATCACAGATACGCAGTATTTT. The chain is built from TRBV28 and TRBJ2-3; 8 nucleotides line up with TRBD1. This CDR3 region has 16 residues. Germline V gene sequence: CDR1 MDHEN, CDR2 SYDVKM. The V and J ends lost 5 bases and 2 bases, in that order; junction bases with no gene match: 9. Supplemented by reference TRBV28 and TRBJ2-3, the full variable domain reads DVKVTQSSRYLVKRTGEKVFLECVQDMDHENMFWYRQDPGLGLRLIYFSYDVKMKEKGDIPEGYSVSREKKERFSLILESASTNQTSMYLCASSMGQVVITDTQYFGPGTRLTVL.

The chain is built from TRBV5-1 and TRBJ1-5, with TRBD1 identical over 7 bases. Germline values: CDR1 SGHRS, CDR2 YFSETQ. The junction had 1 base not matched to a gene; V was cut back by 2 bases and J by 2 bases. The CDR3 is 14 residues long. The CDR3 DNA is TGCGCCAGCAGCTTAACAGGGGGCAATCAGCCCCAGCATTTT. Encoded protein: CASSLTGGNQPQHF.

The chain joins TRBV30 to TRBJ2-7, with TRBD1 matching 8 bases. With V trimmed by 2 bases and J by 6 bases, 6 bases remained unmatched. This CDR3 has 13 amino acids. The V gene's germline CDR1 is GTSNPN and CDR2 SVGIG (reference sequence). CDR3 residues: CAWSYTGGGEQYF. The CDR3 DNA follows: TGTGCCTGGAGTTATACAGGGGGAGGCGAGCAGTACTTC. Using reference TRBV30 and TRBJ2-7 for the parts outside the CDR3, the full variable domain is SQTIHQWPATLVQPVGSPLSLECTVEGTSNPNLYWYRQAAGRGLQLLFYSVGIGQISSEVPQNLSASRPQDRQFILSSKKLLLSDSGFYLCAWSYTGGGEQYFGPGTRLTVT.

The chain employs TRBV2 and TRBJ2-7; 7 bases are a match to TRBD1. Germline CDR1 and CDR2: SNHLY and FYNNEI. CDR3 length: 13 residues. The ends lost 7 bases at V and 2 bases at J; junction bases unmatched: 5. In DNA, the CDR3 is TGTGCCAGCACCGAAGGGGGCCCCTACGAGCAGTACTTC. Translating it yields CASTEGGPYEQYF.

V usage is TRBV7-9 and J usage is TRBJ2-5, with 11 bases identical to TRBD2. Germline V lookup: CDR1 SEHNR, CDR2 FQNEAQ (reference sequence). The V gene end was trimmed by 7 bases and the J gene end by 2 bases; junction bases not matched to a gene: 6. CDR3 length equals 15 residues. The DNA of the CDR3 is TGTGCCAGCACCCGACTAGCGGGACAACAAGAGACCCAGTACTTC. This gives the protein CASTRLAGQQETQYF.

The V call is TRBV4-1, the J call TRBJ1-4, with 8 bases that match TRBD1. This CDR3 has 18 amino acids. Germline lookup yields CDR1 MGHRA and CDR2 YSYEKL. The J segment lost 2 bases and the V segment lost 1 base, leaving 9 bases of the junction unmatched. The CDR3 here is CASSQGVGTGGTNEKLFF. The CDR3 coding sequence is TGCGCCAGCAGCCAAGGAGTAGGGACAGGTGGGACTAATGAAAAACTGTTTTTT.

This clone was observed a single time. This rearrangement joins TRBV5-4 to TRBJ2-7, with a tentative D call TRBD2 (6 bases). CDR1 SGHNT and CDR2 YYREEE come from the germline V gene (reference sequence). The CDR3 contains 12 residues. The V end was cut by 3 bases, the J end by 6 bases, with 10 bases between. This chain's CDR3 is CASSSKGGEQYF. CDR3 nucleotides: TGTGCCAGCAGCTCGAAGGGAGGCGAGCAGTACTTC.

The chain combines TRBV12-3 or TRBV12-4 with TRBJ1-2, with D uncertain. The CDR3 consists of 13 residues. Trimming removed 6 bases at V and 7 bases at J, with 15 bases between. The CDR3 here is CASSLAGPGGYTF. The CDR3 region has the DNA TGTGCCAGCAGCCTGGCTGGCCCTGGTGGCTACACCTTC.

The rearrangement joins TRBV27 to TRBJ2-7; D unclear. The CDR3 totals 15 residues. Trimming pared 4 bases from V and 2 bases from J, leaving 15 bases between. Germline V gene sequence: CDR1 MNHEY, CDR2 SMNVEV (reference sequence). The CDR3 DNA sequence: TGTGCCAGCAGTTCACTCGATTCTTTGGCCTACGAGCAGTACTTC. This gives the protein CASSSLDSLAYEQYF.

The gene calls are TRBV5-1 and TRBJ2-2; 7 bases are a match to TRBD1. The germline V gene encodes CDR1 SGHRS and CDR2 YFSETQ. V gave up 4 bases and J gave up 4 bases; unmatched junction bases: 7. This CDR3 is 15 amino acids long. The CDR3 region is CASSVRGPSTGELFF. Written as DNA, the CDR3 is TGCGCCAGCAGCGTGAGGGGGCCCAGCACCGGGGAGCTGTTTTTT.

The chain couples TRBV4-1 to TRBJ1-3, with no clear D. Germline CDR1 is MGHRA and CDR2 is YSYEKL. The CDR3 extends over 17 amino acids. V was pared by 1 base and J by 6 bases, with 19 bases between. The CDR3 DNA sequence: TGCGCCAGCAGCCAAGGAAGTAGGCGGGATTTCATAAACACCATATATTTT. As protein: CASSQGSRRDFINTIYF.

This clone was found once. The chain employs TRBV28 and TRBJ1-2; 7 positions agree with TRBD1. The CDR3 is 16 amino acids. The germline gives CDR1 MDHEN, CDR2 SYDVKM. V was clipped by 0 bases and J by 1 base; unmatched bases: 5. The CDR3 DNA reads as TGTGCCAGCAGTTTATGGGTTCAGGGGGGTAACTATGGCTACACCTTC. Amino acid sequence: CASSLWVQGGNYGYTF.

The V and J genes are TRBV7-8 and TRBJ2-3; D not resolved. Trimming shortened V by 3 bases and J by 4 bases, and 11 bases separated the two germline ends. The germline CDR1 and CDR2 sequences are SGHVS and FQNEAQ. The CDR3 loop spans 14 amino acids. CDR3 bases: TGTGCCAGCAGCTTTCTCAGCTATGCAGATACGCAGTATTTT. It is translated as CASSFLSYADTQYF.

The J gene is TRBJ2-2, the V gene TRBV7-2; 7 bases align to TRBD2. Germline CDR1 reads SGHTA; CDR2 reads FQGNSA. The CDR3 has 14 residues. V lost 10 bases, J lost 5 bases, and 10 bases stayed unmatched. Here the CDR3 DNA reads TGTGCCACCCATCCTGGGGGGGGAACCGGGGAGCTGTTTTTT. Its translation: CATHPGGGTGELFF.

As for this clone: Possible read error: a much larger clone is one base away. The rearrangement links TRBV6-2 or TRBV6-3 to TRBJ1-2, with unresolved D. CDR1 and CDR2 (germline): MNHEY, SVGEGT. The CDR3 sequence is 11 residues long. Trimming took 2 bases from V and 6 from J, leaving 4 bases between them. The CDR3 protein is CASSYPDGYTF. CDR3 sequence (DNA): TGTGCCAGCAGTTACCCGGATGGCTACACCTTC.